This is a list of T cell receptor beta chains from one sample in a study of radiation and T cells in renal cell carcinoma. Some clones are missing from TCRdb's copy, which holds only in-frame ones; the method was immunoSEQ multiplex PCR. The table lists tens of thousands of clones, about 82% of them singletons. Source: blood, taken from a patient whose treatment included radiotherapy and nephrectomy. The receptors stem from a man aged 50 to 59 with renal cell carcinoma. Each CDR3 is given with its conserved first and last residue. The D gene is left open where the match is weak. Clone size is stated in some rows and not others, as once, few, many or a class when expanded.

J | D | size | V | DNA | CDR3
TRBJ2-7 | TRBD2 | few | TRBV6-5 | TGTGCCAGCAGCATTACCGGGACTAGCGGGTACGAGCAGTACTTC | CASSITGTSGYEQYF
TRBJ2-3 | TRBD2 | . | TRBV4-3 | TGCGCCAGCAGCCAGGGGGTTAGCGGGGGCCTACTTTCTAGCACAGATACGCAGTATTTT | CASSQGVSGGLLSSTDTQYF
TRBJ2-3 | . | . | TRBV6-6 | TGTGCCAGCAGTTACAGAAGAGATACGCAGTATTTT | CASSYRRDTQYF
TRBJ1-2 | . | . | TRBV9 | TGTGCCAGCAGCGCGCCCGGAGAGGGGGGCTACACCTTC | CASSAPGEGGYTF
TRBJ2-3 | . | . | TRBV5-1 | TGCGCCAGCAGTTCGAGTAACAGGGATTCCACAGATACGCAGTATTTT | CASSSSNRDSTDTQYF
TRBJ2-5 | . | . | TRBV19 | TGTGCCAGTAGTTATCGTGAGTTCCAAGAGACCCAGTACTTC | CASSYREFQETQYF
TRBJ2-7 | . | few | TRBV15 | TGTGCCACCAGCAGAGCTTTCGGGGATGCCTACGAGCAGTACTTC | CATSRAFGDAYEQYF
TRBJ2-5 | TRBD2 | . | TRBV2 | TGTGCCGGGGGACTAGTGGAAGAGACCCAGTACTTC | CAGGLVEETQYF
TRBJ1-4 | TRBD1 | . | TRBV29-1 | TGCAGCGTTGCCGGTATTGGGGGCGGGACAGGTAGAGGAGAAAAACTGTTTTTT | CSVAGIGGGTGRGEKLFF
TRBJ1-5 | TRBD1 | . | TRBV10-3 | TGTGCCATCAACCGTCCGGGACAGGGATATCAGCCCCAGCATTTT | CAINRPGQGYQPQHF
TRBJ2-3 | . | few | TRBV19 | TGTGCCAGTAGTATACGGGGCCTCGGGGCAGATACGCAGTATTTT | CASSIRGLGADTQYF
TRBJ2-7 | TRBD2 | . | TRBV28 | TGTGCCAGCATCAGTCGACTAGCGGTGACCTACGAGCAGTACTTC | CASISRLAVTYEQYF